This TCR beta chain comes out of a study of vaccination and CD4 T cells after COVID-19. Study information: Each of the control cultures got a CEFX pool, an HIV-1 Nef pool, or no peptide.

The study's findings and limits: The researchers studied relatively few convalescent patients and omitted early post-infection timepoints.

Treatment given: roughly 10-day PBMC culture with coronavirus spike peptide pools or control peptides (ViraFEST assay). Comment on this clonotype: Its specificity is not known.

Sequencing of the DNA from cultured CD4+ T cells was carried out with the Oncomine TCR Beta short-read assay. The genomic DNA was obtained from cultured CD4+ T cells by extraction with the QIAamp micro DNA kit. From the PCR reads, TCRdb called clonotypes with MiXCR, one entry per CDR3 protein. In the table there are about 12,000 distinct CDR3 sequences, approximately 60% of which are singletons. V gave up 0 bases and J gave up 3 bases; unmatched junction bases: 6. Germline assignment: CDR1 LGHNA and CDR2 YNFKEQ. This CDR3 is built from 18 residues. This clonotype was sampled from a human donor who had recovered from COVID-19. The specimen was CD4+ T cells from blood, cultured in vitro, collected before SARS-CoV-2 vaccination. V usage is TRBV4-2 and J usage is TRBJ2-2; 11 bases fit TRBD2. This CDR3 reads CASSQDSPSGGYTGELFF. In nucleotides, the CDR3 is TGTGCCAGCAGCCAAGACTCCCCTAGCGGGGGGTACACCGGGGAGCTGTTTTTT.